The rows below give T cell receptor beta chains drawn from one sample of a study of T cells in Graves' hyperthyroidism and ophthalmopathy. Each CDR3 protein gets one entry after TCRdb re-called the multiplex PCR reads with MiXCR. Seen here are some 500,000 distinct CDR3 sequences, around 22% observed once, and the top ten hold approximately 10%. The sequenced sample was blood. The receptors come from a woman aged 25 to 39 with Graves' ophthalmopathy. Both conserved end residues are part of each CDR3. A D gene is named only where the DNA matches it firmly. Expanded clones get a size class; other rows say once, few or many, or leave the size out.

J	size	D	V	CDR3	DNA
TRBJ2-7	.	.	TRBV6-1	CASSEEVADSYEQYF	TGTGCCAGCAGTGAAGAGGTAGCGGACTCCTACGAGCAGTACTTC
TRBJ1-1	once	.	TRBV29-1	CSVTEPGPAFF	TGCAGCGTAACTGAACCGGGCCCGGCTTTCTTT
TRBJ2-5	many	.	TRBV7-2	CASSLDGGEETQYF	TGTGCCAGCAGCTTAGACGGGGGAGAAGAGACCCAGTACTTC
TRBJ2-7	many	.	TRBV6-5	CASSYSRGAPYEQYF	TGTGCCAGCAGTTACTCTCGGGGGGCACCCTACGAGCAGTACTTC
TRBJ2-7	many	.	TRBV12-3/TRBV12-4	CASSRGRGPSYEQYF	TGTGCCAGCAGTCGAGGACGGGGACCCTCCTACGAGCAGTACTTC
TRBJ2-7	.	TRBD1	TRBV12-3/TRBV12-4	CASSTATGTGVTYEQYF	TGTGCCAGCAGTACAGCCACCGGGACAGGGGTCACCTACGAGCAGTACTTC
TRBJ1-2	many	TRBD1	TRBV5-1	CASSSVSGTGIYGYTF	TGCGCCAGCAGCTCGGTATCCGGGACAGGAATTTATGGCTACACCTTC
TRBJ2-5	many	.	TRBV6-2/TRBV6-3	CASTQVQSTQETQYF	TGTGCCAGCACCCAAGTTCAATCTACCCAAGAGACCCAGTACTTC
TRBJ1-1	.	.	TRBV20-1	CSARTGLLGNEAFF	TGCAGTGCTAGAACCGGGCTGTTAGGGAATGAAGCTTTCTTT
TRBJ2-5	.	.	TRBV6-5	CASSWLGPSQETQYF	TGTGCCAGCAGTTGGCTCGGACCGTCCCAAGAGACCCAGTACTTC
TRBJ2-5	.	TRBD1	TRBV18	CASSPSSPGTENF	TGTGCCAGCTCACCCTCCTCCCCGGGGACAGAGAACTTC
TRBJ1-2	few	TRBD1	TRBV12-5	CASGLPRQGVRPPTQFNYGYTF	TGTGCTAGTGGTTTGCCCCGGCAGGGGGTGAGGCCCCCTACGCAATTTAACTATGGCTACACCTTC
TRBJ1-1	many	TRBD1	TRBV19	CASSIGQGEAFF	TGTGCCAGTAGTATTGGACAGGGTGAAGCTTTCTTT
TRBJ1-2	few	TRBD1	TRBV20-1	CSATLTTGPYGYTF	TGCAGTGCAACCCTGACGACAGGGCCCTATGGCTACACCTTC
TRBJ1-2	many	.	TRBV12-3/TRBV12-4	CASSPRSRDYDGYTF	TGTGCCAGCAGCCCCCGCTCGAGGGATTATGACGGCTACACCTTC
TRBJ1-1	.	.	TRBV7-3	CASSPGAGNTEAFF	TGTGCCAGCAGCCCGGGGGCTGGGAACACTGAAGCTTTCTTT
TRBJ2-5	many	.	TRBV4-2	CASSQEDLGETQYF	TGTGCCAGCAGCCAAGAAGATCTGGGAGAGACCCAGTACTTC
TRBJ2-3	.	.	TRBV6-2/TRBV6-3	CASSRDLRTDTQYF	TGTGCCAGCAGTAGGGACTTACGCACAGATACGCAGTATTTT
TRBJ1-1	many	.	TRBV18	CASSPPSNTEAFF	TGTGCCAGCTCACCACCGTCGAACACTGAAGCTTTCTTT
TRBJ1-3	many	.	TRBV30	CAWSVRRGLSGNTIYF	TGTGCCTGGAGTGTACGTAGGGGTTTGTCTGGAAACACCATATATTTT
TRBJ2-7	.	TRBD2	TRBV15	CATSSWTSGRDYEQYF	TGTGCCACCAGCAGTTGGACTAGCGGGAGGGATTACGAGCAGTACTTC
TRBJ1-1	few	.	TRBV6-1	CASSARWGDTEAFF	TGTGCCAGCAGTGCCAGGTGGGGGGACACTGAAGCTTTCTTT
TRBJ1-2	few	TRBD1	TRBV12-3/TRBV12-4	CASGLFQGAGYTF	TGTGCCAGTGGCTTATTCCAGGGGGCCGGCTACACCTTC
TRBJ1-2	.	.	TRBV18	CASSPPAGSYGYTF	TGTGCCAGCTCACCACCGGCGGGGTCCTATGGCTACACCTTC
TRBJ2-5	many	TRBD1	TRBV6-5	CASSPDRGIQETQYF	TGTGCCAGCAGCCCCGACAGGGGAATTCAAGAGACCCAGTACTTC
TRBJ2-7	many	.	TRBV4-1	CASSQPNTGWGYEQYF	TGCGCCAGCAGCCAACCTAACACAGGATGGGGTTACGAGCAGTACTTC
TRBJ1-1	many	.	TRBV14	CASSQDVVVGGAVDTEAFF	TGTGCCAGCAGCCAAGATGTGGTAGTTGGGGGTGCTGTAGACACTGAAGCTTTCTTT
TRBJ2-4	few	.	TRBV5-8	CASSLALGSGDIQYF	TGTGCCAGCAGCTTGGCCCTGGGCAGTGGAGACATTCAGTACTTC
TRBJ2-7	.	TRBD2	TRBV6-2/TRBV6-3	CASSERGGRTYEQYF	TGTGCCAGCAGTGAGCGGGGGGGCCGCACCTACGAGCAGTACTTC
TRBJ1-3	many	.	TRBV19	CASTSGAAGNTIYF	.
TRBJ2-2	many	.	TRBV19	CASSSGAANTGELFF	TGTGCCAGTAGTAGCGGAGCTGCGAACACCGGGGAGCTGTTTTTT
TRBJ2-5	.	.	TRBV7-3	CASSLTASGETQYF	TGTGCCAGCAGCTTAACCGCAAGTGGAGAGACCCAGTACTTC
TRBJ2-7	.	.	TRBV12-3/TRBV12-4	CASSFRYIYEQYF	TGTGCCAGCAGTTTTCGGTACATCTACGAGCAGTACTTC